Listed below are T cell receptor beta chains from one sample, sequenced in a study of T-cell reconstitution after alpha-beta-depleted transplantation in children. TCRdb used MiXCR to reprocess the PCR reads, holding one entry per CDR3 protein. The repertoire holds about 400,000 distinct CDR3 sequences, with around 21% as singletons. Source: PBMCs from the stem cell graft donor, taken from the stem cell graft. These receptor sequences come from a human donor who donated a stem cell graft to a child with acute myeloid leukemia. Both conserved end residues are part of each CDR3. Fields, in order: D gene, V gene, J gene, clone size, CDR3 length, CDR3 protein, CDR3 DNA. The D gene is left open where the match is weak. Clone size is shown for a subset of rows, as once, few, many or a class of expanded clone.

NA	TRBV12-3/TRBV12-4	TRBJ2-7	many	14	CASSVQGSEWEQYF	TGTGCCAGCAGTGTACAGGGATCGGAGTGGGAGCAGTACTTC
TRBD2	TRBV29-1	TRBJ2-5	few	13	CSGLAGGRETQYF	TGCAGCGGCCTAGCGGGAGGACGGGAGACCCAGTACTTC
TRBD2	TRBV29-1	TRBJ2-1	NA	15	CSVEDRAGGPYEQFF	TGCAGCGTTGAAGATCGGGCGGGAGGGCCCTATGAGCAGTTCTTC
TRBD1	TRBV20-1	TRBJ1-6	few	14	CSAISGQAGSPLHF	TGCAGTGCTATAAGCGGACAGGCTGGCTCACCCCTCCACTTT
NA	TRBV28	TRBJ2-7	NA	13	CASSFDSQDEQYF	TGTGCCAGCAGTTTCGATAGTCAGGACGAGCAGTACTTC
TRBD2	TRBV28	TRBJ2-2	NA	19	CASSPQNPGLAGVGGELFF	TGTGCCAGCAGCCCACAAAACCCGGGACTAGCGGGAGTTGGCGGGGAGCTGTTTTTT
NA	TRBV6-5	TRBJ2-7	few	14	CASRPLPSSYEQYF	TGTGCCAGCCGCCCTCTGCCAAGCTCCTACGAGCAGTACTTC
TRBD1	TRBV28	TRBJ2-7	few	15	CASRPDRGYSYEQYF	TGTGCCAGCAGACCTGACAGGGGGTATTCCTACGAGCAGTACTTC
TRBD2	TRBV7-9	TRBJ2-3	few	16	CASSLGAGAGTDTQYF	TGTGCCAGCAGCTTAGGAGCGGGAGCCGGCACAGATACGCAGTATTTT
NA	TRBV30	TRBJ2-7	many	11	CAWSNSYEQYF	TGTGCCTGGAGCAACAGCTACGAGCAGTACTTC
TRBD2	TRBV5-6	TRBJ2-1	NA	15	CASSLVAGGMNEQFF	TGTGCCAGCAGCTTGGTAGCGGGAGGGATGAATGAGCAGTTCTTC
TRBD1	TRBV28	TRBJ2-3	NA	16	CASSSTGDWGTDTQYF	TGTGCCAGCAGTTCCACAGGGGATTGGGGCACAGATACGCAGTATTTT
TRBD2	TRBV20-1	TRBJ2-7	many	15	CSASAGLAGVGEQYF	TGCAGTGCTAGTGCCGGACTAGCGGGAGTAGGCGAGCAGTACTTC
NA	TRBV5-1	TRBJ2-1	few	14	CASNRWGSSNEQFF	TGCGCCAGCAACAGGTGGGGTAGTTCGAATGAGCAGTTCTTC
NA	TRBV29-1	TRBJ2-6	many	13	CSVANWRSNVLTF	TGCAGCGTGGCTAATTGGAGAAGCAACGTCCTGACTTTC
TRBD2	TRBV10-3	TRBJ2-3	few	15	CAIRRTSGRVGTQYF	TGTGCCATCAGAAGGACTAGCGGGCGTGTTGGTACGCAGTATTTT
NA	TRBV5-1	TRBJ1-4	few	14	CASSLSTTNEKLFF	TGCGCCAGCAGCTTGAGCACAACTAATGAAAAACTGTTTTTT
TRBD1	TRBV27	TRBJ1-5	NA	16	CASSSEQGVGNQPQHF	TGTGCCAGCAGTTCGGAACAGGGGGTCGGCAATCAGCCCCAGCATTTT
NA	TRBV15	TRBJ2-7	few	15	CATSRDGAGFYEQYF	TGTGCCACCAGCAGAGATGGTGCCGGTTTCTACGAGCAGTACTTC
TRBD1	TRBV25-1	TRBJ1-1	many	14	CASSEGGGQIQAFF	TGTGCCAGCAGTGAAGGAGGGGGCCAAATTCAAGCTTTCTTT
NA	TRBV6-2/TRBV6-3	TRBJ2-6	few	14	CASSTWSGANVLTF	TGTGCCAGCAGTACCTGGTCTGGGGCCAACGTCCTGACTTTC
NA	TRBV30	TRBJ2-1	NA	13	CAWSGYSYNEQFF	TGTGCCTGGAGCGGGTATTCCTACAATGAGCAGTTCTTC